This T cell receptor beta chain was documented in a study of blood T cell repertoires in COVID-19. Study details: The origin of the acute and convalescent COVID-19 samples was the United States, Italy and Spain.

The CDR3 consists of 15 residues. Germline V lookup: CDR1 SNHLY, CDR2 FYNNEI. The J segment lost 4 bases and the V segment lost 8 bases, leaving 11 bases of the junction unmatched. Sequenced by immunoSEQ multiplex PCR; TCRdb stores in-frame clones only, minus some. Of approximately 31,000 clones in the sample, about 89% were seen once. The source is a man aged 55 to 70 with acute or convalescent COVID-19. The chain recombines TRBV2 with TRBJ2-1; 7 nucleotides match TRBD1. The specimen was peripheral blood. The CDR3 DNA reads as TGTGCCAGCCTCCTACGGGACAGCGGTTACAATGAGCAGTTCTTC. It specifies CASLLRDSGYNEQFF. Using reference TRBV2 and TRBJ2-1 for the parts outside the CDR3, the full variable domain is EPEVTQTPSHQVTQMGQEVILRCVPISNHLYFYWYRQILGQKVEFLVSFYNNEISEKSEIFDDQFSVERPDGSNFTLKIRSTKLEDSAMYFCASLLRDSGYNEQFFGPGTRLTVL.